A single T cell receptor (beta chain) is shown here with its context. The target antigen is unknown. Each donor contributed 100,000 or so T cells on average, unsorted. This sample was taken from a study of T cells in tuberculosis. Findings and limits, study-wide: The TCR-beta difference was not significant; alpha differences partly reflected length. Smaller distances to GMM-specific TCRs suggested their expansion in active tuberculosis.

The CDR3 has 20 amino acids. The J segment lost 0 bases and the V segment lost 0 bases, leaving 9 bases of the junction unmatched. Germline lookup yields CDR1 SGDLS and CDR2 YYNGEE. Method: immunoSEQ multiplex PCR; TCRdb's copy keeps in-frame clones and lacks some. The sample holds tens of thousands of clones, almost 95% seen once. The sample taken for sequencing was PBMCs. The receptor was isolated from a donor between 10 and 35 years old with latent tuberculosis or without tuberculosis infection. Some clones in this sample may be carry-over from other donors' samples. The chain recombines TRBV9 with TRBJ2-6, with 10 bases fitting TRBD1. Written as DNA, the CDR3 is TGTGCCAGCAGCGTAGTTGGGACAGGGGCCAGGGACTCTGGGGCCAACGTCCTGACTTTC. This translates into CASSVVGTGARDSGANVLTF.